This is a list of T cell receptor beta chains from one sample in a study of blood T cells in healthy people across ages. MiXCR was run by TCRdb on the 5' RACE reads, yielding one entry per CDR3 protein. The sample gives 1.5 million or so distinct CDR3 sequences, roughly 40% of which show up once; under 8% is in the top ten. Sequenced sample: blood. The source of these receptors is a woman younger than 35 in good health. The CDR3 runs from the conserved cysteine through the conserved F or W. The D gene is left open where the match is weak. Only some rows state a clone size, as once, few, many or a class for expanded clones.

v_gene: TRBV5-1; d_gene: .; j_gene: TRBJ2-3; abundance: few; CDR3nt: TGCGCCAGCAGCTGGAGGGAAGGGAGTACAGATACGCAGTATTTT; CDR3aa: CASSWREGSTDTQYF
v_gene: TRBV5-1; d_gene: .; j_gene: TRBJ2-1; abundance: few; CDR3nt: TGCGCCAGCAGCCACGGGGGGCCCTATGAGCAGTTCTTC; CDR3aa: CASSHGGPYEQFF
v_gene: TRBV10-3; d_gene: .; j_gene: TRBJ2-7; abundance: .; CDR3nt: TGTGCCCTCTCAGGGGTCCCGTTTATGGAGCAGTACTTC; CDR3aa: CALSGVPFMEQYF
v_gene: TRBV30; d_gene: .; j_gene: TRBJ2-3; abundance: .; CDR3nt: TGTGCCTGGAGTGAACAGGGCCCAGATACGCAGTATTTT; CDR3aa: CAWSEQGPDTQYF
v_gene: TRBV20-1; d_gene: .; j_gene: TRBJ2-5; abundance: .; CDR3nt: TGCAGTGCTAGAATGGAAGAGACCCAGTACTTC; CDR3aa: CSARMEETQYF
v_gene: TRBV20-1; d_gene: .; j_gene: TRBJ2-3; abundance: .; CDR3nt: TGCAGTGCTAACTCTCTGGGGGAGGTGAACACAGATACGCAGTATTTT; CDR3aa: CSANSLGEVNTDTQYF
v_gene: TRBV2; d_gene: .; j_gene: TRBJ2-3; abundance: .; CDR3nt: TGTGCCAGCAGTGAAATAGCCTTTTCTATTAGCACAGATACGCAGTATTTT; CDR3aa: CASSEIAFSISTDTQYF
v_gene: TRBV12-3/TRBV12-4; d_gene: .; j_gene: TRBJ2-7; abundance: few; CDR3nt: TGTGCCACCGGGCCGGGGGTCTACGAGCAGTACTTC; CDR3aa: CATGPGVYEQYF
v_gene: TRBV5-6; d_gene: .; j_gene: TRBJ2-5; abundance: .; CDR3nt: TGTGCCAGCAGCTGGGGGGTTTTCTCGACGGTTCAAGAGACCCAGTACTTC; CDR3aa: CASSWGVFSTVQETQYF
v_gene: TRBV4-1; d_gene: TRBD1; j_gene: TRBJ1-2; abundance: few; CDR3nt: TGCGCCAGCAGCCAAGATCATGCAGGGGGCGTCGTCTATGGCTACACCTTC; CDR3aa: CASSQDHAGGVVYGYTF
v_gene: TRBV20-1; d_gene: TRBD2; j_gene: TRBJ2-4; abundance: few; CDR3nt: TGCAGTGCTAGATCAAACGGTTCGGGACTAGCGGAACTAGCCAAAAACATTCAGTACTTC; CDR3aa: CSARSNGSGLAELAKNIQYF
v_gene: TRBV5-1; d_gene: .; j_gene: TRBJ2-7; abundance: .; CDR3nt: TGCGCCAGCAGCCCAGCCTTGGGGAGCTCGTCCTACGAGCAGTACTTC; CDR3aa: CASSPALGSSSYEQYF
v_gene: TRBV7-2; d_gene: TRBD1; j_gene: TRBJ2-7; abundance: .; CDR3nt: TGTGCCAGCAGCTTAGAACGGACAGGGTCCTCTTGGCAGTACTTC; CDR3aa: CASSLERTGSSWQYF
v_gene: TRBV13; d_gene: TRBD2; j_gene: TRBJ2-1; abundance: few; CDR3nt: TGTGCCAGCAGACCTGGACTAGCTCATACAAATGAGCAGTTCTTC; CDR3aa: CASRPGLAHTNEQFF
v_gene: TRBV30; d_gene: .; j_gene: TRBJ2-5; abundance: .; CDR3nt: TGTGCCTGGAATTCGGGACAAGAGACCCAGTACTTC; CDR3aa: CAWNSGQETQYF
v_gene: TRBV29-1; d_gene: TRBD1; j_gene: TRBJ1-1; abundance: .; CDR3nt: TGCAGCGTTGCTCGGACAGGACGAGGAACTGAAGCTTTCTTT; CDR3aa: CSVARTGRGTEAFF
v_gene: TRBV10-2; d_gene: .; j_gene: TRBJ2-3; abundance: .; CDR3nt: TGCGCCAGCAGTGAGTACACCAAGGGAGAAGATACGCAGTATTTT; CDR3aa: CASSEYTKGEDTQYF